The 2 T cell receptor beta chains reported below all come from one sample, sequenced in a study of CD8+ T cells in alopecia areata. In each case, RNA was isolated and then reverse transcribed into cDNA as the sequencing template. Using immunoSEQ multiplex PCR, the repertoire was profiled, and TCRdb retains in-frame clones only, with some absent. The sample holds 110,000 or so clones, roughly two fifths seen once. Sequenced: CD4+ T cells sorted from blood. Source of these receptors: a human donor with alopecia areata.

The rearrangement joins TRBV11-2 to TRBJ2-7; D is perhaps TRBD1 (6 bases). V lost 4 bases and J lost 6, with 16 bases in between. The CDR3 sequence is 14 residues long. Per germline, CDR1 SGHAT and CDR2 FQNNGV. This CDR3 reads CASSSSMARGEQYF. In DNA, the CDR3 is TGTGCCAGCAGCTCGAGCATGGCCAGGGGCGAGCAGTACTTC.

The V gene is TRBV30, the J gene TRBJ2-1; 9 nucleotides match TRBD1. The germline gives CDR1 GTSNPN, CDR2 SVGIG (reference sequence). The CDR3 has 13 residues. J gave up 7 bases and V 8 bases, and 9 bases lay outside the gene matches. The CDR3, as DNA: TGTGCCGGACTACAGGGGGCGCGGAATGAGCAGTTCTTC. This codes for CAGLQGARNEQFF.